What follows are 28 T cell receptor beta chains derived from one specimen sequenced in a study of post-analysis software for immune sequencing data. Findings of the study overall: The five TRBV segments detected at higher frequency in patients than in controls included TRBV5-6, TRBV5-1 and TRBV20-1.

Carried by the TCR beta cDNA libraries were unique molecular identifiers. Each CDR3 protein gets one entry after TCRdb re-called the PCR reads with MiXCR. The repertoire has roughly 430,000 distinct CDR3 sequences, roughly 40% of them found once; the top ten carry approximately 7.6%. Their recognized antigens are unknown. Material: blood. These receptors were taken from a girl aged 2 to 10 with multiple sclerosis.

This chain links TRBV7-3 with TRBJ2-3; 9 nucleotides line up with TRBD2. Germline trimming cut 2 bases from V and 5 bases from J; bases unmatched to any gene: 8. The length of the CDR3 is 16 residues. The germline CDR1 and CDR2 sequences are SGHTA and FQGTGA. CDR3 DNA sequence: TGTGCCAGCAGCTTACTAGCGGGGCCTCCGGGAGATACGCAGTATTTT. It is translated as CASSLLAGPPGDTQYF. The entire variable domain, with the rest obtained from reference TRBV7-3 and TRBJ2-3, is as follows: GAGVSQTPSNKVTEKGKYVELRCDPISGHTALYWYRQSLGQGPEFLIYFQGTGAADDSGLPNDRFFAVRPEGSVSTLKIQRTERGDSAVYLCASSLLAGPPGDTQYFGPGTRLTVL.

This clonotype was found once. The chain uses TRBV18 and TRBJ1-4; no reliable D call. The CDR3 is made up of 15 amino acids. The V end was cut by 1 base, the J end by 3 bases, with 9 bases between. The germline V gene has CDR1 KGHSH and CDR2 LQKENI. CDR3 coding DNA: TGTGCCAGCTCACCACAGGTTTCCTCTAATGAAAAACTGTTTTTT. Translation: CASSPQVSSNEKLFF.

This chain's CDR3 is CASSPGLGKGRPLSGANVLTF. DNA for the CDR3: TGTGCCAGCAGCCCAGGCCTCGGTAAAGGGCGGCCACTCTCTGGGGCCAACGTCCTGACTTTC. The genes are TRBV11-3 and TRBJ2-6; no clear D. V was trimmed by 5 bases and J by 0 bases, leaving 26 bases between them. The CDR3 is 21 residues long. Germline-derived CDR1 and CDR2 are SGHNT and YENEEA.

V usage is TRBV27 and J usage is TRBJ1-1; D is undetermined. The V end was cut by 4 bases, the J end by 6 bases, with 18 bases between. The germline gives CDR1 MNHEY, CDR2 SMNVEV (reference sequence). This CDR3 region has 15 residues. The CDR3 reads CASSSFLDDVSEAFF. The CDR3 nucleotides read TGTGCCAGCAGTTCTTTCCTAGACGACGTCTCTGAAGCTTTCTTT.

Only a few counts were recorded for this clonotype. This sequence joins TRBV7-8 and TRBJ2-7, with D perhaps matching TRBD1 (6 bases). This CDR3 contains 14 residues. Germline lookup yields CDR1 SGHVS and CDR2 FQNEAQ. V was cut by 4 bases and J by 2 bases, with 12 bases left in between. The CDR3 protein is CASSSDRQAYEQYF. The CDR3 DNA follows: TGTGCCAGCAGCTCCGACAGGCAGGCCTACGAGCAGTACTTC.

In this sample, this clonotype turned up a few times. The rearrangement links TRBV28 to TRBJ1-2, with D uncertain. Looked up from germline, CDR1 is MDHEN and CDR2 is SYDVKM. The CDR3 sequence is 13 residues long. With 3 bases removed from V and 2 bases from J, the gap between germline ends came to 7 bases. The CDR3 coding sequence is TGTGCCAGCAGTTTGCCCAGAAACTATGGCTACACCTTC. It yields the protein CASSLPRNYGYTF.

The J gene is TRBJ2-5, the V gene TRBV12-3 or TRBV12-4; D is possibly TRBD1 or TRBD2 (6 bases each). The J call may be in error: the DNA end matches TRBJ2-7 better. CDR3 length equals 14 residues. DNA for the CDR3: TGTGCCAGCAGCAAATTAGGGGGGCGCAGCGAGCAGTACTTC. Residues: CASSKLGGRSEQYF.

Notes on this clonotype: This sequence may be a read error, since a much larger clone differs from it by one base. The CDR3 DNA follows: TGCAGCGTTGCCTACAATGAGCAGTACTTC. Its protein product is CSVAYNEQYF. The chain uses TRBV29-1 and TRBJ2-1, with D uncertain. Judging by the DNA end, TRBJ2-7 fits better; the J call may be wrong. The germline gives CDR1 SQVTM, CDR2 ANQGSEA. CDR3 length: 10 amino acids.

This clonotype appeared a few times. The V call is TRBV7-3, the J call TRBJ1-1; TRBD1 matches 7 bases. With V trimmed by 5 bases and J by 8 bases, 14 bases remained unmatched. CDR3 length: 15 amino acids. Per the germline V gene, CDR1 is SGHTA and CDR2 is FQGTGA. The DNA of the CDR3 is TGTGCCAGCAGCCCCGGGGGAGGGGGCGGTGAGGAAGCTTTCTTT. This gives the protein CASSPGGGGGEEAFF.

The chain is built from TRBV28 and TRBJ1-4; maybe TRBD1 (5 bases). The CDR3 covers 16 residues. The V gene lost 2 bases and the J gene lost 5 bases, with 15 bases spanning the gap. Germline V gene data show CDR1 as MDHEN and CDR2 as SYDVKM. CDR3 residues: CASSLMQGGGNEKLFF. CDR3 in DNA: TGTGCCAGCAGTTTAATGCAGGGCGGGGGGAATGAAAAACTGTTTTTT.

The sample holds a few counts of this clonotype. The rearrangement links TRBV6-6 to TRBJ2-6; D is unresolved. Trimming shortened V by 7 bases and J by 0 bases, and 4 bases separated the two germline ends. CDR1 and CDR2 from the germline V gene are MNHNY and SVGAGI (reference sequence). The CDR3 has 13 residues. Written as DNA, the CDR3 is TGTGCCAGCACCCTCTCTGGGGCCAACGTCCTGACTTTC. It yields the protein CASTLSGANVLTF.

The chain combines TRBV7-9 with TRBJ2-3, with 7 bases lining up with TRBD1. J gave up 2 bases and V 5 bases, and 4 bases lay outside the gene matches. The CDR3 consists of 14 residues. CDR1 is SEHNR and CDR2 is FQNEAQ in the germline V gene (reference sequence). CDR3 in DNA: TGTGCCAGCAGCCTTACAGGGGTCACAGATACGCAGTATTTT. Translated, it gives CASSLTGVTDTQYF.

In its sample, this clonotype was seen a few times. The CDR3 spells CASSPWADTQYF. The DNA for the CDR3 is TGCGCCAGCAGCCCTTGGGCAGATACGCAGTATTTT. The chain joins TRBV5-1 to TRBJ2-3; D unclear. Per the germline V gene, CDR1 is SGHRS and CDR2 is YFSETQ. Trimming pared 4 bases from V and 4 bases from J, leaving 7 bases between. This CDR3 has 12 residues.

This chain joins TRBV12-3 or TRBV12-4 and TRBJ2-4; the match to TRBD1 covers 9 bases. The J call is doubtful: the DNA matches TRBJ2-7 better. The CDR3 consists of 17 residues. CDR3 amino acids: CASSQGDRTGDAYEQYF. The CDR3 region has the DNA TGTGCCAGCAGTCAAGGAGACAGGACAGGGGACGCCTACGAGCAGTACTTC.

The J gene is TRBJ2-7, the V gene TRBV29-1, with a tentative D call TRBD1 (6 bases). With 2 bases removed from V and 2 bases from J, the gap between germline ends came to 10 bases. The CDR3 has 13 amino acids. Germline CDR1 SQVTM, CDR2 ANQGSEA. The CDR3 DNA is TGCAGCGTTGAAATTGGACAGCCCTACGAGCAGTACTTC. Protein sequence: CSVEIGQPYEQYF.

The rearrangement links TRBV2 to TRBJ1-4; unclear D gene. The ends were cut back, 10 bases at V and 6 bases at J, with 15 bases in the middle. The CDR3 extends over 13 amino acids. The germline V gene encodes CDR1 SNHLY and CDR2 FYNNEI. CDR3 region: CANYSGRHEKLFF. The CDR3 DNA reads as TGTGCCAACTATTCCGGCCGTCATGAAAAACTGTTTTTT.

V usage is TRBV7-7 and J usage is TRBJ2-3, with D possibly being TRBD1 (6 bases). There are 12 residues in the CDR3. The V gene lost 5 bases and the J gene lost 7 bases, with 10 bases spanning the gap. From germline, CDR1 is SSHAT and CDR2 FNYEAQ (reference sequence). The CDR3 is CASSPDSNTQYF. In DNA, the CDR3 is TGTGCCAGCAGCCCGGACAGCAATACGCAGTATTTT.

This clonotype was seen only a few times. The chain recombines TRBV12-3 or TRBV12-4 with TRBJ1-1, with a tentative D call TRBD1 (6 bases). CDR3 length: 19 amino acids. The V and J ends lost 3 bases and 1 base respectively, with 24 bases between them. The CDR3 loop is CASSFNPPPRGQGNTEAFF. The CDR3 nucleotides read TGTGCCAGCAGTTTTAACCCTCCCCCTCGGGGGCAGGGGAACACTGAAGCTTTCTTT.

As concerns this clonotype: At one end, the junction sequence differs from germline, possibly due to a read error. The chain combines TRBV4-2 with TRBJ2-3, with 9 bases fitting TRBD2. From germline, CDR1 is LGHNA and CDR2 YNFKEQ. The CDR3 covers 17 residues. The CDR3 here is CASSPRGSGRIADAQYF. CDR3 nucleotides: TGTGCCAGCAGTCCCCGTGGCAGCGGGAGGATCGCAGATGCGCAGTATTTT.

This chain uses TRBV27 with TRBJ2-1; D may match TRBD1 or TRBD2 (7 bases each). The CDR3 totals 15 residues. Germline V CDR1 and CDR2: MNHEY, SMNVEV (reference sequence). Deletions cut 1 base from V and 6 bases from J, with 13 bases between. CDR3 sequence reads: CASSLWAGGANEQFF. CDR3 in DNA: TGTGCCAGCAGTTTATGGGCAGGGGGGGCCAATGAGCAGTTCTTC.

This clonotype was seen only a few times. The rearrangement uses TRBV3-1 and TRBJ2-5; maybe TRBD2 (6 bases). CDR1 and CDR2 from the germline V gene are LGHDT and YNNKEL (reference sequence). The CDR3 is 15 residues long. V lost 5 bases and J lost 2, with 15 bases in between. The CDR3 nucleotides are TGTGCCAGCAGCGGATCAGGGACTGCACAAGAGACCCAGTACTTC. This translates into CASSGSGTAQETQYF.

This sequence joins TRBV7-8 and TRBJ2-5; D ambiguous. V lost 1 base and J lost 3, with 9 bases in between. The CDR3 is made up of 14 amino acids. Germline CDR1 is SGHVS and CDR2 is FQNEAQ. Written as DNA, the CDR3 is TGTGCCAGCAGCTTAGGGTGGCAGGAAGAGACCCAGTACTTC. Translated: CASSLGWQEETQYF.

This clonotype has a handful of counts. The rearrangement links TRBV7-2 to TRBJ2-4; 10 bases line up with TRBD2. The V gene end was trimmed by 6 bases and the J gene end by 3 bases; junction bases not matched to a gene: 8. CDR1 SGHTA and CDR2 FQGNSA come from the germline V gene. CDR3 length: 16 amino acids. For the CDR3, the DNA is TGTGCCAGCAGAACTAGCGGGAATGAAGACAAAAACATTCAGTACTTC. Protein: CASRTSGNEDKNIQYF.

The J gene is TRBJ2-1, the V gene TRBV6-5; the D gene is possibly TRBD1 (6 bases). Trimming removed 6 bases at V and 8 bases at J, with 20 bases between. CDR1 is MNHEY, CDR2 SVGAGI, per germline. This CDR3 is built from 15 residues. DNA of the CDR3: TGTGCCAGCAGCCTCAGGGGACGCGGCGTCGATGAGCAGTTCTTC. Translation gives CASSLRGRGVDEQFF.

The genes are TRBV12-3 or TRBV12-4 and TRBJ1-1; 8 bases match TRBD1. This CDR3 is built from 14 residues. The V gene end was trimmed by 5 bases and the J gene end by 4 bases; junction bases not matched to a gene: 6. CDR3 DNA: TGTGCCAGCAGTCCAGGGGGCGCCCCCACTGAAGCTTTCTTT. This translates into CASSPGGAPTEAFF.

This clonotype was observed a few times. The CDR3 DNA reads as TGTGCCAGCAGTTGGGTGACTCCTACCACAGATACGCAGTATTTT. Translation: CASSWVTPTTDTQYF. The V gene is TRBV6-5, the J gene TRBJ2-3; D remains ambiguous. Germline values: CDR1 MNHEY, CDR2 SVGAGI. Trimming took 4 bases from V and 2 from J, leaving 13 bases between them. The CDR3 is made up of 15 amino acids.

The chain has TRBV2 and TRBJ2-3; TRBD2 matches 11 bases. Germline loops: CDR1 SNHLY, CDR2 FYNNEI. The CDR3 sequence is 15 residues long. Trimming took 4 bases from V and 4 from J; bases not matched to a gene: 4. CDR3 DNA sequence: TGTGCCAGCAGTGGACTAGCGGGGACCTCAGATACGCAGTATTTT. Translating gives CASSGLAGTSDTQYF.

The chain uses TRBV7-9 and TRBJ1-2; perhaps TRBD1 as D (5 bases). This CDR3 comprises 13 residues. V was shortened by 4 bases and J by 6 bases, with 12 bases between the two germline ends. CDR1 is SEHNR and CDR2 is FQNEAQ in the germline V gene (reference sequence). CDR3 residues: CASSSTDSNGYTF. The CDR3 DNA follows: TGTGCCAGCAGCTCTACAGACAGTAATGGCTACACCTTC. Full variable domain (outside the CDR3, taken from reference TRBV7-9 and TRBJ1-2): DTGVSQNPRHKITKRGQNVTFRCDPISEHNRLYWYRQTLGQGPEFLTYFQNEAQLEKSRLLSDRFSAERPKGSFSTLEIQRTEQGDSAMYLCASSSTDSNGYTFGSGTRLTVV.